The 22 T cell receptor beta chains below come from one sample, sequenced in a study of metastatic and nonmetastatic thyroid tumors (dated by TCRdb to 2020 to 2021). None of the patients had been given any treatment before thyroid surgery. Library generation was performed with PCR. The sequencing machine was an Illumina HiSeq 4000. The raw public reads went through TCRdb reprocessing: fastp at Q25, MiXCR clone calling, in-frame beta chains kept. A total of 13,000 to 15,000 clones appear in this sample, approximately 30% of them only once. Clones ranked in the top ten supply roughly 18% of the sample. The sample consisted of tumor tissue. The receptors were sampled from a female donor with papillary thyroid cancer or a benign thyroid nodule (not recorded which). Some clones in this sample may be carry-over from other donors' samples.

This clone showed up many times. The chain couples TRBV10-3 to TRBJ2-7; 9 bases fit TRBD1. Trimming at V came to 4 bases and at J to 2 bases, leaving 6 bases not matched to a gene. Germline-derived CDR1 and CDR2 are ENHRY and SYGVKD. CDR3 length: 15 residues. The CDR3 nucleotides read TGTGCCATCAGTGTCGGGGACAGGGCCCCCTACGAGCAGTACTTC. Translation gives CAISVGDRAPYEQYF.

This clone was counted at least ten times. The gene calls are TRBV5-6 and TRBJ2-1; 8 nucleotides align to TRBD1. The germline gives CDR1 SGHDT, CDR2 YYEEEE. The CDR3 loop spans 15 amino acids. V shed 4 bases and J 5 bases; nucleotides not matched to a gene: 8. The CDR3 region has the DNA TGTGCCAGCAGCCATTATAAGGGACAGGACAATGAGCAGTTCTTC. It specifies CASSHYKGQDNEQFF.

This clone was detected many times. The CDR3 DNA is TGTGCCAGCAATAGACTAGTTCCCGGGGAGCTGTTTTTT. It encodes CASNRLVPGELFF. The genes are TRBV6-1 and TRBJ2-2, with D perhaps matching TRBD2 (6 bases). The CDR3 totals 13 residues. Germline CDR1 and CDR2: MNHNS and SASEGT. With 7 bases removed from V and 6 bases from J, the gap between germline ends came to 12 bases.

The sample holds a few counts of this clone. The genes are TRBV28 and TRBJ2-2; D not certain. V was pared by 7 bases and J by 3 bases, with 9 bases between. The CDR3 totals 13 residues. The germline CDR1 and CDR2 sequences are MDHEN and SYDVKM. The CDR3 DNA is TGTGCCAGCATCACATCGTACACCGGGGAGCTGTTTTTT. This translates into CASITSYTGELFF.

This clone is medium-sized. This may be a read error, as it is one base from a much larger clone. The rearrangement uses TRBV20-1 and TRBJ2-7; tentative D call: TRBD2 (7 bases). CDR1 is DFQATT, CDR2 SNEGSKA, per germline (reference sequence). The V gene lost 3 bases and the J gene lost 4 bases, with 16 bases spanning the gap. The CDR3 contains 14 residues. The CDR3 here is CSARGGTRGYEQYF. CDR3 DNA: TGCAGTGCTAGGGGAGGGACAAGGGGTTACGAGCAGTACTTC.

This clone is judged medium-sized. This chain uses TRBV15 with TRBJ2-7; 11 bases map to TRBD2. The ends lost 0 bases at V and 4 bases at J; junction bases unmatched: 14. There are 19 residues in the CDR3. In germline, CDR1 is LNHNV, CDR2 YYDKDF (reference sequence). The CDR3 coding sequence is TGTGCCACCAGCAGAGATCGACGTTCCGGCGGGACTAGCGGTTACGAGCAGTACTTC. This encodes CATSRDRRSGGTSGYEQYF.

V gene TRBV5-1 combines with J gene TRBJ1-6; TRBD1 might be the D (6 bases). CDR1 and CDR2 (germline): SGHRS, YFSETQ. Trimming removed 0 bases from V and 10 bases from J, with 17 bases in between. The CDR3 has 16 residues. CDR3 nucleotide sequence: TGCGCCAGCAGCTTGGATGGGACACCCAGCGGATCACCCCTCCACTTT. Translation gives CASSLDGTPSGSPLHF.

This chain uses TRBV30 with TRBJ1-6; no clear D. Germline-derived CDR1 and CDR2 are GTSNPN and SVGIG (reference sequence). CDR3 length: 13 residues. V was cut by 2 bases and J by 8 bases, with 10 bases left in between. The CDR3 sequence is CAWSSSQYSPLHF. The CDR3 bases are TGTGCCTGGAGTTCCAGTCAGTATTCACCCCTCCACTTT.

There are many counts of this clone. One base away lies a much larger clone, so this may be a sequencing read error. The CDR3 is CSARRPYDQPQHF. DNA for the CDR3: TGCAGTGCTAGGCGACCGTACGATCAGCCCCAGCATTTT. The chain recombines TRBV20-1 with TRBJ1-5; D remains unclear. Trimming stripped 3 bases from V and 5 bases from J, with 11 bases between. Germline CDR1 and CDR2: DFQATT and SNEGSKA (reference sequence). The CDR3 extends over 13 amino acids.

This clone was counted a single time. The chain is built from TRBV5-6 and TRBJ1-3; D unresolved. This CDR3 is 15 amino acids long. Deletions cut 2 bases from V and 4 bases from J, with 13 bases between. Germline CDR1 reads SGHDT; CDR2 reads YYEEEE. CDR3 bases: TGTGCCAGCAGCTTTGGGGAAATTCTCGGAAACACCATATATTTT. Amino acids: CASSFGEILGNTIYF.

This clone is categorized as medium-sized. The V gene is TRBV2, the J gene TRBJ1-3, with D tentatively TRBD1 (5 bases). The CDR3 runs 15 residues. Germline CDR1 reads SNHLY; CDR2 reads FYNNEI. Trimming left V 7 bases short and J 0 bases short, with 13 bases between. The CDR3, as DNA: TGTGCCAGCAACCGGGGGGATGCCTCTGGAAACACCATATATTTT. This codes for CASNRGDASGNTIYF.

The chain combines TRBV6-2 or TRBV6-3 with TRBJ2-3, with D tentatively TRBD1 (6 bases). This CDR3 is built from 13 residues. V was shortened by 0 bases and J by 6 bases, with 7 bases between the two germline ends. The germline gives CDR1 MNHEY, CDR2 SVGEGT. The CDR3 nucleotides are TGTGCCAGCAGTTACTCGAGGGGGGATACGCAGTATTTT. This sequence encodes CASSYSRGDTQYF.

The V and J genes are TRBV5-1 and TRBJ2-7, with D possibly matching TRBD2 (5 bases). CDR1 is SGHRS and CDR2 is YFSETQ in the germline V gene. This CDR3 contains 15 residues. Between the trimmed V and J ends, which lost 1 base and 7 bases, there was a span of 18 bases. The CDR3 region has the DNA TGCGCCAGCAGCTTGAGGAGCGGAAGCTTCTTGGAGCAGTACTTC. Its protein is CASSLRSGSFLEQYF.

This clone rates as medium-sized. The chain has TRBV7-3 and TRBJ1-1, with a possible D match to TRBD1 (5 bases). CDR3 length equals 13 residues. Trimming shortened V by 5 bases and J by 7 bases, and 14 bases separated the two germline ends. CDR1 SGHTA and CDR2 FQGTGA come from the germline V gene. The CDR3 is CASSPGGASEAFF. The CDR3 bases are TGTGCCAGCAGCCCCGGGGGAGCAAGTGAAGCTTTCTTT.

There are many counts of this clone. The rearrangement links TRBV6-5 to TRBJ1-1; no reliable D call. Between the trimmed V and J ends, which lost 0 bases and 3 bases, there was a span of 5 bases. CDR1 is MNHEY, CDR2 SVGAGI, per germline. This CDR3 spans 13 amino acids. The CDR3 loop is CASSYSVDTEAFF. The CDR3 DNA reads as TGTGCCAGCAGTTACTCTGTGGACACTGAAGCTTTCTTT.

The chain's CDR3 is CSAHPWGNQETQYF. The CDR3 nucleotides are TGCAGTGCCCACCCTTGGGGAAACCAAGAGACCCAGTACTTC. The gene calls are TRBV20-1 and TRBJ2-5; D unresolved. The V and J ends lost 6 bases and 0 bases respectively, with 14 bases between them. Germline V gene lookup returns CDR1 DFQATT and CDR2 SNEGSKA (reference sequence). The CDR3 is made up of 14 amino acids.

This chain uses TRBV20-1 with TRBJ2-7; possibly TRBD1 for D (6 bases). V shed 0 bases and J shed 0 bases, with 12 bases lying between them. Germline lookup yields CDR1 DFQATT and CDR2 SNEGSKA (reference sequence). The CDR3 consists of 15 residues. DNA for the CDR3: TGCAGTGCTAGAGATCCAGGGGCGGTCTCCTACGAGCAGTACTTC. This translates into CSARDPGAVSYEQYF.

V and J are TRBV11-2 and TRBJ1-1, with D hard to call. CDR1 is SGHAT, CDR2 FQNNGV, per germline. Deletions cut 1 base from V and 1 base from J, with 7 bases between. The CDR3 runs 14 residues. The CDR3 DNA sequence: TGTGCCAGCAGCTTAGGGGCCGCGAACACTGAAGCTTTCTTT. It specifies CASSLGAANTEAFF.

The genes are TRBV11-2 and TRBJ1-2; 9 bases are a match to TRBD1. The germline V gene encodes CDR1 SGHAT and CDR2 FQNNGV. V gave up 1 base and J gave up 8 bases; unmatched junction bases: 11. There are 16 residues in the CDR3. As DNA, the CDR3 is TGTGCCAGCAGCTTAGGGTTAGGACAGGGGATGGTAGGCTACACCTTC. Its translation: CASSLGLGQGMVGYTF.

The chain recombines TRBV3-1 with TRBJ1-2; the D gene is possibly TRBD1 (5 bases). This CDR3 contains 12 residues. Germline V gene sequence: CDR1 LGHDT, CDR2 YNNKEL (reference sequence). Trimming took off 5 bases at V and 7 bases at J, with 11 bases between the two ends. CDR3 protein: CASSSGVVGYTF. The CDR3 DNA reads TGTGCCAGCAGCTCGGGGGTGGTTGGCTACACCTTC.

This clone was seen at least ten times. This chain joins TRBV5-1 and TRBJ2-7; D is undetermined. V was clipped by 4 bases and J by 2 bases, with 7 bases between them. CDR3 length: 12 residues. CDR1 SGHRS and CDR2 YFSETQ come from the germline V gene. The CDR3 loop reads CASSHGPYEQYF. CDR3 DNA sequence: TGCGCCAGCAGCCACGGACCCTACGAGCAGTACTTC.

This clone qualifies as medium-sized. Other DNA sequences in this specimen translate into the identical CDR3. J is TRBJ1-1 and V is TRBV6-1; 9 bases line up with TRBD1. J lost 4 bases, V lost 6 bases, and 9 bases had no gene match. The CDR3 spans 15 residues. Germline values: CDR1 MNHNS, CDR2 SASEGT. CDR3 sequence reads: CASRDRDRAVTEAFF. CDR3 coding DNA: TGTGCCAGCAGAGACCGGGACAGGGCGGTCACTGAAGCTTTCTTT.